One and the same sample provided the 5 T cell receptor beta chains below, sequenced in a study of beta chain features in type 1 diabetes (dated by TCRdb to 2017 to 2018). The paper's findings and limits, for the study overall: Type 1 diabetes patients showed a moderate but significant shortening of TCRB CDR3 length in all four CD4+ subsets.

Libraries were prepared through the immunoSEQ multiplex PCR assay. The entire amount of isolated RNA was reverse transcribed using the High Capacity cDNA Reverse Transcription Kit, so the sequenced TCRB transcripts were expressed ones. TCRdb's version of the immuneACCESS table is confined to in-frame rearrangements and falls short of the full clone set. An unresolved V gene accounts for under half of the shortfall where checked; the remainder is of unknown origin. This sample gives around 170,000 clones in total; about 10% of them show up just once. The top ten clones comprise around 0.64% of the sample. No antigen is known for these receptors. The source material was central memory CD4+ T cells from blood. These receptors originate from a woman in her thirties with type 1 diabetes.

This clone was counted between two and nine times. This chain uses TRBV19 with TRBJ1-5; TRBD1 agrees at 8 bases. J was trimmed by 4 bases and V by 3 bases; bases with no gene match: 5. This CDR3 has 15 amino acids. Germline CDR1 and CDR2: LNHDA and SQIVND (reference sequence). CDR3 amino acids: CASSISQGVNQPQHF. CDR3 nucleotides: TGTGCCAGTAGTATTTCACAGGGGGTGAATCAGCCCCAGCATTTT.

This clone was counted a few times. Here the CDR3 reads CASSLKLAGWDEQFF. In DNA, the CDR3 is TGCGCCAGCAGCTTGAAACTAGCGGGGTGGGATGAGCAGTTCTTC. The chain links TRBV5-1 to TRBJ2-1, with TRBD2 matching 10 bases. This CDR3 region has 15 residues. Germline values: CDR1 SGHRS, CDR2 YFSETQ. Unmatched junction bases numbered 6, after V lost 1 base and J lost 8 bases.

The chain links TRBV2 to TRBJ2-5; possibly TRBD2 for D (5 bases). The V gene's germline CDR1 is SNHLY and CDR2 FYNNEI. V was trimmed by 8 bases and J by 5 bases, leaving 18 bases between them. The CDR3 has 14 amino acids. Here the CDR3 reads CASSGSSRRETQYF. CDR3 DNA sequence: TGTGCCAGCTCGGGCTCTTCGAGGAGGGAGACCCAGTACTTC.

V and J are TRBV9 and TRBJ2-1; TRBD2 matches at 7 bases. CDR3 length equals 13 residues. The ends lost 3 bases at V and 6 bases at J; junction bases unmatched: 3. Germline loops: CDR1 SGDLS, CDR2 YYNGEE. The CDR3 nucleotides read TGTGCCAGCAGCGGAAGCGGGATCAATGAGCAGTTCTTC. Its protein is CASSGSGINEQFF.

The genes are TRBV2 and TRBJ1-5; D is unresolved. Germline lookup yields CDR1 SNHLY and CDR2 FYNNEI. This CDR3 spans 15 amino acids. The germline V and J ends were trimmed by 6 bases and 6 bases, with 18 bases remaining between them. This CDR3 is CASRPVRSRGQPQHF. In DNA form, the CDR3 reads TGTGCCAGCAGACCCGTACGGTCCCGGGGTCAGCCCCAGCATTTT.